The 18 T cell receptor beta chains given below trace back to one sample, sequenced in a study of glioma-infiltrating T cells. Using RNA template, CDR3s of TCR alpha and beta were amplified with iRepertoire arm-PCR. TCRdb ran MiXCR on the multiplex PCR reads and lists one entry per CDR3 protein. The data contain some 120,000 distinct CDR3 sequences, approximately 25% of them singletons. The sequencing sample was made of glioma tissue, nonneoplastic brain tissue, or PBMCs (not recorded which). These receptors were obtained from a human donor with low-grade glioma or glioblastoma, undergoing nonglioma brain surgery, or in good health (not recorded which).

V gene TRBV5-1 combines with J gene TRBJ2-7, with D unclear. Trimming removed 0 bases from V and 5 bases from J, with 9 bases in between. Germline V gene data show CDR1 as SGHRS and CDR2 as YFSETQ. CDR3 length: 13 amino acids. The DNA for the CDR3 is TGCGCCAGCAGCTTGGCCTCGACGGACGAGCAGTACTTC. Translated, it gives CASSLASTDEQYF.

The table lists this clonotype with many counts. CDR3 nucleotide sequence: TGTGCCAGCAGCCCAAGGGGGTCGAGACAAGAGACCCAGTACTTC. This gives the protein CASSPRGSRQETQYF. The chain has TRBV12-3 or TRBV12-4 and TRBJ2-5; weak D call: TRBD1 (6 bases). CDR3 length: 15 amino acids. The germline V and J ends were trimmed by 6 bases and 2 bases, with 16 bases remaining between them.

This clonotype was detected many times. One junction end disagrees with the germline gene, perhaps due to a read error. This chain links TRBV28 with TRBJ1-6; TRBD1 is a possible D gene (5 bases). There are 15 residues in the CDR3. Looked up from germline, CDR1 is MDHEN and CDR2 is SYDVKM. This CDR3 reads CASILRGAYSSPLHF. The DNA of the CDR3 is TGTGCCAGCATCCTCCGGGGCGCTTATAGTTCACCCCTCCACTTT.

This clonotype was seen repeatedly, ten times or more. J is TRBJ1-1 and V is TRBV20-1; D is possibly TRBD1 (5 bases). The CDR3 runs 15 residues. Looked up from germline, CDR1 is DFQATT and CDR2 is SNEGSKA (reference sequence). CDR3 protein: CSAISRTGDGTEAFF. The CDR3 coding sequence is TGCAGCGCAATTTCTAGAACGGGGGATGGGACTGAAGCTTTCTTT.

In this sample, this clonotype turned up a few times. In DNA, the CDR3 is TGTGCCAGCAGCCCCCTGATAACAGGGAAGGGTGAGGCTTTCTTT. It is translated as CASSPLITGKGEAFF. This chain joins TRBV3-1 and TRBJ1-1, with D maybe TRBD1 (6 bases). The length of the CDR3 is 15 residues. V lost 4 bases and J 11 bases, leaving 23 bases between the germline ends. Per germline, CDR1 LGHDT and CDR2 YNNKEL (reference sequence).

This clonotype was detected a few times. The chain employs TRBV30 and TRBJ2-3, with TRBD2 matching over 11 bases. With 4 bases clipped from V and 2 bases from J, the junction kept 5 bases outside the gene matches. CDR3 length: 15 residues. In germline, CDR1 is GTSNPN, CDR2 SVGIG (reference sequence). CDR3 DNA sequence: TGTGCCTGGACTCAACTAGCGGGAGACACAGATACGCAGTATTTT. Its protein is CAWTQLAGDTDTQYF.

The genes are TRBV12-3 or TRBV12-4 and TRBJ1-5, with D possibly matching TRBD1 (6 bases). The CDR3 loop spans 15 amino acids. V dropped 6 bases and J dropped 0 bases, with 12 bases sitting between them. The CDR3 DNA reads as TGTGCCAGCAGCCCTGGACAGTATAGCAATCAGCCCCAGCATTTT. Amino acids: CASSPGQYSNQPQHF.

This clonotype was observed at least ten times. The chain combines TRBV12-3 or TRBV12-4 with TRBJ2-1; tentative D call: TRBD1 (6 bases). This CDR3 has 12 residues. V was cut by 10 bases and J by 7 bases, with 14 bases left in between. The CDR3 sequence is CATGDNQNEQFF. In DNA, the CDR3 is TGTGCCACCGGGGACAACCAAAATGAGCAGTTCTTC.

In this sample, this clonotype turned up many times. This chain links TRBV7-8 with TRBJ1-1, with 7 nucleotides matching TRBD1. The CDR3 has 12 residues. Germline lookup yields CDR1 SGHVS and CDR2 FQNEAQ. Trimming took 5 bases from V and 3 from J; bases not matched to a gene: 0. The CDR3 is CASSTGDTEAFF. The CDR3 nucleotides read TGTGCCAGCAGCACAGGGGACACTGAAGCTTTCTTT.

This clonotype was observed a few times. This chain joins TRBV7-9 and TRBJ2-7, with 10 bases matching TRBD1. Germline V lookup: CDR1 SEHNR, CDR2 FQNEAQ (reference sequence). This CDR3 has 14 residues. Germline trimming cut 5 bases from V and 6 bases from J; bases unmatched to any gene: 7. In DNA, the CDR3 is TGTGCCAGCAGCACCGGACAGGGGGAGGTCGAGCAGTACTTC. Translated, it gives CASSTGQGEVEQYF.

About this clonotype itself: The conserved phenylalanine or tryptophan normally closing the CDR3 is absent here, so this likely arose from a read error. The chain combines TRBV18 with TRBJ1-2; D is perhaps TRBD1 (6 bases). The CDR3 has 13 amino acids. The V gene's germline CDR1 is KGHSH and CDR2 LQKENI. V was clipped by 3 bases and J by 2 bases, with 7 bases between them. CDR3: CASSPDRNYGYTL. CDR3 nucleotides: TGTGCCAGCTCACCCGACAGGAACTATGGCTACACCCTC.

Note on this clonotype: A much larger clone sits a single nucleotide away, making a read error possible. This rearrangement joins TRBV6-1 to TRBJ2-7, with 7 bases matching TRBD1. Germline trimming cut 6 bases from V and 3 bases from J; bases unmatched to any gene: 11. There are 15 residues in the CDR3. Germline V gene lookup returns CDR1 MNHNS and CDR2 SASEGT. The CDR3 region is CASSRVGRQGYEQYF. CDR3 DNA: TGTGCCAGCAGCCGCGTTGGGAGACAGGGCTACGAGCAGTACTTC.

This clonotype was detected many times. This chain connects TRBV7-9 to TRBJ1-5, with D unclear. CDR1 and CDR2 from the germline V gene are SEHNR and FQNEAQ (reference sequence). Trimming removed 5 bases from V and 8 bases from J, with 10 bases in between. The CDR3 runs 12 residues. The CDR3 DNA follows: TGTGCCAGCAGCAACTTTGGGGAGCCCCAGCATTTT. It codes for CASSNFGEPQHF.

This clonotype was picked up one time. A much larger clone differs from this one at a single base, so this may be a read error. The V gene is TRBV19, the J gene TRBJ2-7; D might be TRBD1 or TRBD2, each matching 5 bases. This CDR3 comprises 14 residues. CDR1 and CDR2 from the germline V gene are LNHDA and SQIVND (reference sequence). CDR3 region: CVSSIGQGPYEQYF. Here the CDR3 DNA reads TGTGTCAGTAGTATTGGGCAGGGACCCTACGAGCAGTACTTC.

This clonotype was counted at least ten times. V is TRBV28 and J is TRBJ2-2; D unclear. V lost 10 bases to trimming and J lost 4 bases, with 13 bases between them. CDR1 is MDHEN and CDR2 is SYDVKM in the germline V gene. The length of the CDR3 is 13 residues. DNA of the CDR3: TGTGCCACTGAGGCTAGGAGCACCGGGGAGCTGTTTTTT. This sequence encodes CATEARSTGELFF. Supplemented by reference TRBV28 and TRBJ2-2, the full variable domain reads DVKVTQSSRYLVKRTGEKVFLECVQDMDHENMFWYRQDPGLGLRLIYFSYDVKMKEKGDIPEGYSVSREKKERFSLILESASTNQTSMYLCATEARSTGELFFGEGSRLTVL.

Note on this clonotype: As the CDR3 is not closed by the conserved phenylalanine or tryptophan, this likely results from a read error. This chain joins TRBV20-1 and TRBJ2-1; TRBD2 might be the D (5 bases). V lost 2 bases and J lost 0, with 11 bases in between. Germline lookup yields CDR1 DFQATT and CDR2 SNEGSKA (reference sequence). The CDR3 length is 15 residues. The CDR3 here is CSARSGLSSYNEQFL. CDR3 coding DNA: TGCAGTGCTAGAAGCGGCCTCAGCTCCTACAATGAGCAGTTCCTC.

This clonotype has a count of ten or more. This chain joins TRBV2 and TRBJ2-3; TRBD2 aligns across 7 bases. V was clipped by 4 bases and J by 0 bases; unmatched bases: 4. The CDR3 sequence is 15 residues long. Germline CDR1 and CDR2: SNHLY and FYNNEI. The CDR3 DNA follows: TGTGCCAGCAGTGTAGCGGGCTCTAGCACAGATACGCAGTATTTT. Translation gives CASSVAGSSTDTQYF.

At least ten counts were recorded for this clonotype. The chain combines TRBV29-1 with TRBJ2-7; 7 bases are a match to TRBD2. This CDR3 spans 14 amino acids. Trimming took 4 bases from V and 0 from J; bases not matched to a gene: 6. The germline gives CDR1 SQVTM, CDR2 ANQGSEA. The CDR3 protein is CSVAGGRSSYEQYF. CDR3 nucleotides: TGCAGCGTTGCGGGCGGGAGAAGCTCCTACGAGCAGTACTTC.